This record concerns one T cell receptor (beta chain) sequence. The antigen it recognizes is unknown. No base qualities exist here, and no much larger clone lies one base off it. The source of the sample is a study of response to subunit inactivated influenza vaccine (dated by TCRdb to 2016 to 2019). For context, the study as a whole: The study used deep quantitative T cell receptor repertoire profiling to track responses to a trivalent subunit inactivated influenza vaccine. Overall results and qualifications from the work: The authors proposed that each seasonal influenza vaccination may bring in only a limited number of new T cells.

Here V drops 8 bases and J drops 4 bases, and the junction holds 7 bases not matched to any gene. CDR1 SNHLY and CDR2 FYNNEI were looked up in the germline V gene. The CDR3 sequence holds 14 residues, the cysteine and phenylalanine included. Only the CDR3 part of the read is kept: 42 bases, read in frame from the first base. The method was RT-PCR. Sequencing relied on an Illumina HiSeq 2500. TCRdb took the public reads, trimmed them with fastp at Q25, ran MiXCR for clone calling and kept in-frame beta chains. Rows with a matching CDR3 protein are joined into one entry that keeps the most common DNA and genes. In this sample the table shows around 490,000 distinct CDR3 sequences, less than 10% of which occur a single time. The biggest ten clones account for under 15% of the sample.

The chain employs TRBV2 and TRBJ2-3, and 9 bases in between align with TRBD2. The sequences come from PBMCs from blood, collected about 23 months after vaccination. This sequence was found in a man between 50 and 75 years old who received an inactivated influenza vaccine. Donor details come from another sample of the same person, matched by shared clones. The nucleotides read TGTGCCAGCGAGCGGGGGGCAGGTGCAGATACGCAGTATTTT. Its protein is CASERGAGADTQYF.